The rows below give T cell receptor beta chains drawn from one sample of a study of early T cells in non-severe SARS-CoV-2 infection. TCRdb analysed the 5' RACE reads with MiXCR anew, one entry per CDR3 protein. The repertoire includes roughly 30,000 distinct CDR3 sequences, roughly 5% of them detected once, and over 6% sits in the top ten. The sample taken for sequencing was whole blood. Source of these receptors: an adult who was a healthcare worker with PCR-confirmed SARS-CoV-2 infection or an uninfected control (not recorded which). CDR3s include the opening cysteine and the closing phenylalanine or tryptophan. A D gene is named only where the DNA matches it firmly. Clone size is shown for a subset of rows, as once, few, many or a class of expanded clone.

J | D | V | size | DNA | CDR3
TRBJ1-2 | NA | TRBV29-1 | many | TGCAGCGTTCATTCCCTCTATGGCTACACCTTC | CSVHSLYGYTF
TRBJ2-7 | NA | TRBV6-1 | many | TGTGCCAGCAGTGAAACCTACTACGAGCAGTACTTC | CASSETYYEQYF
TRBJ2-7 | NA | TRBV12-3/TRBV12-4 | NA | TGTGCCAGCAGACGGACGGATTACGAGCAGTACTTC | CASRRTDYEQYF
TRBJ1-3 | TRBD1 | TRBV7-3 | many | TGTGCCAGCAGCCGGGACAGTGGAAACACCATATATTTT | CASSRDSGNTIYF
TRBJ2-7 | NA | TRBV11-2 | NA | TGTGCCAGCAGCTTGGTACTGACCTCCTCCTACGAGCAGTACTTC | CASSLVLTSSYEQYF
TRBJ2-7 | NA | TRBV12-3/TRBV12-4 | NA | TGTGCCAGCAGTCCACCCTTGGACGGAATACACTCCTACGAGCAGTACTTC | CASSPPLDGIHSYEQYF
TRBJ2-3 | NA | TRBV4-3 | many | TGCGCCAGCAGCCAAGTACCCCGCACAGATACGCAGTATTTT | CASSQVPRTDTQYF
TRBJ2-5 | TRBD2 | TRBV20-1 | few | TGCAGTGCTAGAGCCTCTAGCGGGAGGGTCGGGACCCAGTACTTC | CSARASSGRVGTQYF
TRBJ1-5 | NA | TRBV19 | many | TGTGCCAGTAGTATAACGGGGAATCAGCCCCAGCATTTT | CASSITGNQPQHF
TRBJ1-1 | TRBD1 | TRBV7-6 | NA | TGTGCCAGCAGCCGTACAGGGGTACTCACTGAAGCTTTCTTT | CASSRTGVLTEAFF
TRBJ2-7 | NA | TRBV7-6 | few | TGTGCCAGCAGCCCTACTACCGGGACGACAGACGAGCAGTACTTC | CASSPTTGTTDEQYF